This T cell receptor beta chain was recorded in a study of T-cell reconstitution after alpha-beta-depleted transplantation in children. General study findings and limits: Hyperexpanded clones declined; after one year, newly produced T cells mostly supplied diversity.

Trimming at V came to 6 bases and at J to 2 bases, leaving 6 bases not matched to a gene. This CDR3 is built from 15 residues. The TCRbeta library incorporated unique molecular identifiers. Each CDR3 protein gets one entry after TCRdb re-called the PCR reads with MiXCR. This sample yields around 270,000 distinct CDR3 sequences, of which roughly a tenth are seen a single time; less than 8% belongs to the top ten. In its sample, this clonotype was seen many times. Its antigen is still unknown. Sample: PBMCs, taken before TCRalphabeta/CD19-depleted stem cell transplant. This receptor was taken from a boy under two years old with acute myeloid leukemia, due to receive a stem cell transplant. The chain combines TRBV12-3 or TRBV12-4 with TRBJ2-1, with 8 positions matching TRBD1. This CDR3 is CASSRTGSTYNEQFF. In nucleotides, the CDR3 is TGTGCCAGCAGCCGGACAGGGAGCACCTACAATGAGCAGTTCTTC.